What follows are 8 T cell receptor beta chains derived from one specimen sequenced in a study of cytomegalovirus exposure and HLA in healthy donors. Only in-frame clones appear in the TCRdb table, and some are missing; sequencing was by immunoSEQ multiplex PCR. The sample yields about 110,000 clones, more than 70% seen once. Sequenced sample: PBMCs. Receptors were obtained from a woman between 18 and 29 years old in good health and CMV-seronegative.

The chain carries TRBV5-1 and TRBJ2-7, with D tentatively TRBD2 (6 bases). Trimming pared 4 bases from V and 0 bases from J, leaving 11 bases between. Germline V gene lookup returns CDR1 SGHRS and CDR2 YFSETQ. The CDR3 spans 14 residues. The CDR3 DNA follows: TGCGCCAGCAGCACGGGAGACCCCTCCTACGAGCAGTACTTC. Translated: CASSTGDPSYEQYF.

The chain joins TRBV25-1 to TRBJ2-1; 8 bases map to TRBD1. CDR1 is MGHDK and CDR2 is SYGVNS in the germline V gene. CDR3 length equals 13 residues. Germline trimming cut 6 bases from V and 9 bases from J; bases unmatched to any gene: 7. Written as DNA, the CDR3 is TGTGCCAGCAGCTTGACAGGGGTCAGTGAGCAGTTCTTC. Translating gives CASSLTGVSEQFF.

The chain carries TRBV27 and TRBJ2-1; 7 nucleotides match TRBD2. From germline, CDR1 is MNHEY and CDR2 SMNVEV (reference sequence). This CDR3 has 13 residues. V lost 8 bases to trimming and J lost 7 bases; unmatched junction nucleotides: 8. CDR3 region: CASLGEGRNEQFF. As DNA, the CDR3 is TGTGCCAGCCTAGGGGAGGGACGGAATGAGCAGTTCTTC.

J is TRBJ2-3 and V is TRBV7-3; perhaps TRBD2 as D (6 bases). The CDR3 consists of 13 residues. The germline V and J ends were trimmed by 3 bases and 6 bases, with 10 bases remaining between them. CDR1 is SGHTA, CDR2 FQGTGA, per germline. In DNA form, the CDR3 reads TGTGCCAGCAGCTTCGGGGGAGTCGATACGCAGTATTTT. As protein: CASSFGGVDTQYF.

This clone occurred once. The chain couples TRBV9 to TRBJ1-1; the match to TRBD1 covers 7 bases. Germline V gives CDR1 SGDLS, CDR2 YYNGEE. CDR3 length: 15 amino acids. With 4 bases clipped from V and 1 base from J, the junction kept 7 bases outside the gene matches. The CDR3 spells CASSFGTATNTEAFF. CDR3 in DNA: TGTGCCAGCAGCTTCGGGACAGCGACGAACACTGAAGCTTTCTTT.

The V and J genes are TRBV5-4 and TRBJ2-3; TRBD2 agrees at 13 bases. V shed 0 bases and J 2 bases; nucleotides not matched to a gene: 6. The CDR3 is made up of 18 amino acids. The germline gives CDR1 SGHNT, CDR2 YYREEE (reference sequence). CDR3 bases: TGTGCCAGCAGCTTGGGGGGGACTAGCGGGACCCTCACAGATACGCAGTATTTT. Amino acids: CASSLGGTSGTLTDTQYF.

The table lists this clone with a few counts. The rearrangement links TRBV2 to TRBJ1-5, with unresolved D. V lost 7 bases and J lost 4, with 17 bases in between. This CDR3 has 15 amino acids. Germline CDR1 is SNHLY and CDR2 is FYNNEI. CDR3 sequence (DNA): TGTGCCAGCACTAGGTCGCCTGACTGGAATCAGCCCCAGCATTTT. Translated, it gives CASTRSPDWNQPQHF.

The chain joins TRBV27 to TRBJ1-2; maybe TRBD1 (5 bases). The germline CDR1 and CDR2 sequences are MNHEY and SMNVEV (reference sequence). This CDR3 is built from 16 residues. Trimming removed 0 bases at V and 0 bases at J, with 11 bases between. The CDR3 spells CASSLSIDSANYGYTF. CDR3 nucleotide sequence: TGTGCCAGCAGTTTATCCATCGACAGTGCTAACTATGGCTACACCTTC.